This TCR beta chain was recovered during a study of T cells in women clearing cervical HPV infection. Generated by immunoSEQ multiplex PCR, the TCRdb table keeps only in-frame clones and is missing some. In total, the table holds roughly 50,000 clones. Study-level points and caveats: A classifier using richness and V gene abundances reached an AUC of 0.7 to 0.9. TRBV6-7 abundance was lower in cases than controls (0.11% versus 0.16%). CIN3+ cases had significantly higher TCR repertoire richness than controls, but evenness did not differ.

A word on this clone: The antigen remains unidentified. The missing CDR3 end, 3 residues past where the read stops, is filled in from the germline J gene.

Per the germline V gene, CDR1 is SGHTA and CDR2 is FQGTGA. Trimming removed 1 base from V and 7 bases from J, with 11 bases in between. The CDR3 totals 15 residues. The rearrangement links TRBV7-3 to TRBJ1-6, with D unresolved. Source material: blood buffy coat. This TCR was sampled from a woman between 18 and 70 years old with a cervical HPV16 infection that either progressed to CIN3+ or cleared (not recorded which). The CDR3 reads CASSLNGKGNSPLHF. The sequenced part of the CDR3 DNA is TGTGCCAGCAGCTTAAATGGCAAAGGGAATTCACCC.